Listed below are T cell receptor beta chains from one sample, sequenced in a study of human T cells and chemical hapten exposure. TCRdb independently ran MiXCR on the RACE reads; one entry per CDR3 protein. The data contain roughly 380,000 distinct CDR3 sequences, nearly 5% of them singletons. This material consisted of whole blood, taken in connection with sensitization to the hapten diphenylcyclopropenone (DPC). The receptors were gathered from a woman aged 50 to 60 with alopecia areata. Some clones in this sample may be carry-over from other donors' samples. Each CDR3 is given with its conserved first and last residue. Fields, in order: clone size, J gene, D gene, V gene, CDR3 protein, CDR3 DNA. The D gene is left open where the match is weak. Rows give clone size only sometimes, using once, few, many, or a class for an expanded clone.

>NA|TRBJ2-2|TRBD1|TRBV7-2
CASSFYRGSTGELFF
TGTGCCAGCAGCTTTTACAGGGGTTCCACCGGGGAGCTGTTTTTT
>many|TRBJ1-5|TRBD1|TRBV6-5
CASSPDRGSQPQHF
TGTGCCAGCAGTCCGGACAGGGGGAGCCAGCCCCAGCATTTT
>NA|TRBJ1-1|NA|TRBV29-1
CSPTSGGLVNTEAFF
TGCAGCCCGACATCCGGGGGGCTGGTGAACACTGAAGCTTTCTTT
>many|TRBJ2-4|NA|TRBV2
CASSVFLLAAGNIQYF
TGTGCCAGCAGTGTCTTCTTATTGGCGGCTGGAAACATTCAGTACTTC
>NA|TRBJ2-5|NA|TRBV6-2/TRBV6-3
CASSRTILQETQYF
TGTGCCAGCAGCCGGACTATATTACAAGAGACCCAGTACTTC
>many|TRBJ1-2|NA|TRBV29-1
CSVQGVESSYGYTF
TGCAGCGTTCAGGGCGTAGAAAGTAGTTACGGCTACACCTTC
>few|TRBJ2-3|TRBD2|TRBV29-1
CSVEPTAGGRGTQYF
TGCAGCGTCGAACCCACGGCGGGGGGGCGAGGTACGCAGTATTTT
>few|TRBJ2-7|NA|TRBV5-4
CASSFAKDQGYEQYF
TGTGCCAGCAGTTTTGCGAAGGACCAAGGTTACGAGCAGTACTTC
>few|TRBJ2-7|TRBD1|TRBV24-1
CATSDTAGTDNAYEQYF
TGTGCCACCAGTGATACCGCCGGGACAGACAATGCCTACGAGCAGTACTTC
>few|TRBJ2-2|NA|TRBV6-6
CASTFQVIGSGELFF
TGTGCCAGCACCTTTCAAGTTATCGGGTCCGGGGAGCTGTTTTTT
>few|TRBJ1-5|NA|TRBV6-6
CASTSSRTGQPQHF
TGTGCCAGCACCAGTAGTAGGACGGGGCAGCCCCAGCATTTT
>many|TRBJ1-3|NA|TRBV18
CASSPPNSPGNTIYF
TGTGCCAGCTCACCACCGAACTCCCCCGGAAACACCATATATTTT